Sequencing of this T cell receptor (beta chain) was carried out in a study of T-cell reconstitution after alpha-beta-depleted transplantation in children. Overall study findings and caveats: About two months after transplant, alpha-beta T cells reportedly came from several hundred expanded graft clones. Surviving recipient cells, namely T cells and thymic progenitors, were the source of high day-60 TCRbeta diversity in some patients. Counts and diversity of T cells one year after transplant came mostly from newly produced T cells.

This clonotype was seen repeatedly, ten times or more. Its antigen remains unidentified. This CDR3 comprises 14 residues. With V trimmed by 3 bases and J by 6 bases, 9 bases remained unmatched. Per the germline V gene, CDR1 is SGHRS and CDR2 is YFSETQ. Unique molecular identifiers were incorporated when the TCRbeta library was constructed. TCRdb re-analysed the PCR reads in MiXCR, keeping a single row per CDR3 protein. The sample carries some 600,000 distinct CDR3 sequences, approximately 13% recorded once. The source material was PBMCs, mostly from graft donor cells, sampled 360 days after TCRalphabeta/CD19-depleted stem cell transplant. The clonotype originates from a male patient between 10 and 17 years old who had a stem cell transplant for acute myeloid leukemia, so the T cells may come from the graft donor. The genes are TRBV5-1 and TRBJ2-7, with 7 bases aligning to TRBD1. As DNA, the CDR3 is TGCGCCAGCAGCTCTGTGACAGGGCCGGGCGAGCAGTACTTC. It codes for CASSSVTGPGEQYF.